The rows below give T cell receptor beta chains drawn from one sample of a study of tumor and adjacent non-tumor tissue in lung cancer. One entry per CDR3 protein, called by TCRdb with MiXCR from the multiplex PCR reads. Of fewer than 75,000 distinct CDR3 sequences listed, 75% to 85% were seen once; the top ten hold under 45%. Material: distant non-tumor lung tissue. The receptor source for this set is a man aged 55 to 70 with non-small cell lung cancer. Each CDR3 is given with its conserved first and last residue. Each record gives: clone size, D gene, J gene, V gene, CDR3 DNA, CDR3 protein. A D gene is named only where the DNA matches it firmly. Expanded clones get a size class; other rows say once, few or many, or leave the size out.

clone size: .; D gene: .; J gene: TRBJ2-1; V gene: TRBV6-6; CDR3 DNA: TGTGCCCGCAGTTACCTTCACAATGATCAGTTCTTC; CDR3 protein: CARSYLHNDQFF
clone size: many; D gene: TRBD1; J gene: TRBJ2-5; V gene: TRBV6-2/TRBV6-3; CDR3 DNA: TGTGCCAGCGGAGGGACAGGGGGCGAGACCCAGTACTTC; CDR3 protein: CASGGTGGETQYF
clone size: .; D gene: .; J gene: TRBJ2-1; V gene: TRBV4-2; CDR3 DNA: TGTGCCAGCAGCCAGGCGATAGGGAGGCATGAGCAGTTCTTC; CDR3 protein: CASSQAIGRHEQFF
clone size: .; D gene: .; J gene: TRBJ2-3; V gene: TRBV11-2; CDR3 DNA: TGTGCCAGCAGCCCGGAACAGGGTGTGACAGAAACGCAGTATTTT; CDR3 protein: CASSPEQGVTETQYF
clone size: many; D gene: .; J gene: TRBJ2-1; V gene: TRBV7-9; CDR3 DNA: TGTGCCAGCAGCTTCGACCGGGACCCCCACAATGAGCAGTTCTTC; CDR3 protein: CASSFDRDPHNEQFF
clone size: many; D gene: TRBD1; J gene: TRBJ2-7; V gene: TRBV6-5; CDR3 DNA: TGTGCCAGCAGTTCAGGACAGGGGGCCTCCTACGAGCAGTACTTC; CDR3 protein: CASSSGQGASYEQYF
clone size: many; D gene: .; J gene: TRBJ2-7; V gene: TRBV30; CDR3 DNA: TGTGCCTGGAGTGCCCCAACCCGACAGAGGAGCTCCTACGAGCAGTACTTC; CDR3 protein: CAWSAPTRQRSSYEQYF
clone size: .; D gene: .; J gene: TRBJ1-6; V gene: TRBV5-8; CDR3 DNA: TGTGCCAGCAGCCTGTTCCCCAAGGGGGGTTCACCCCTCCACTTT; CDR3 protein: CASSLFPKGGSPLHF
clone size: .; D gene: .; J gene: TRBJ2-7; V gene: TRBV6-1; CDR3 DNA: TGTGCCAGGAGTGAAGGGCACAGCTCCTACGAGCAGTACTTC; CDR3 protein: CARSEGHSSYEQYF
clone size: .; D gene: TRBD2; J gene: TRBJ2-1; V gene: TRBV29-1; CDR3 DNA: TGTAGCGTTGAAGGGCCTAGCGGGAGGGGAAGTGAACAGTTCTTC; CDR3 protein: CSVEGPSGRGSEQFF
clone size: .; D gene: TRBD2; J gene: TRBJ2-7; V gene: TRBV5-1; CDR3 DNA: TGTGCCATCAGCTACAAGACTAGCGGAACCTACGAGCAGTACTTC; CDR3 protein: CAISYKTSGTYEQYF
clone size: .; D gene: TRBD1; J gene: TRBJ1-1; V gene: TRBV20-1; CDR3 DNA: TGTAGTGCGCGGGACAGGAACACTGAAGCTTTCTTT; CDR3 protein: CSARDRNTEAFF
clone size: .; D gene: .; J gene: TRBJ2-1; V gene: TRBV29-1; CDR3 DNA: TGCAGCGCTGGAACAGGGGACTACTATGAGCATTTTTTC; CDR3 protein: CSAGTGDYYEHFF
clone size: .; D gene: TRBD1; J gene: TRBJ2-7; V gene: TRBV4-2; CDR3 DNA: TGTGCCAGCAGCCAAGATCGGGGACAGGGCGAGCAGTACTTC; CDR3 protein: CASSQDRGQGEQYF
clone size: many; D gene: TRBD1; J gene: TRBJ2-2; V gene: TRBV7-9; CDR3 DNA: TGTGCCAGCAGGACAGGGGCCGGGGAGCTGTTTTTT; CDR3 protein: CASRTGAGELFF
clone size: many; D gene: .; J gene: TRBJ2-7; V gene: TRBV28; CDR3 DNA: TGTGCCAGCAGTTTAGGGACCTACGAGCAGTACTTC; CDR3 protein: CASSLGTYEQYF
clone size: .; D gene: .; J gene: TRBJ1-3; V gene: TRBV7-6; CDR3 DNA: TGTGCCAGCAGCTTAGTGCTCGAGGGCTCTGGAAACACCATATATTTT; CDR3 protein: CASSLVLEGSGNTIYF
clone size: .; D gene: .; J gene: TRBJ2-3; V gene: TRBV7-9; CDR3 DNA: TGTGCCAGCTGCTTCCAACCCGGAGATATGCAGTATTTT; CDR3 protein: CASCFQPGDMQYF
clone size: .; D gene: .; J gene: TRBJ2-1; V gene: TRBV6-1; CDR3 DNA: TGTGCCAGCAGTGTCAGACAGGAGAGCCTTGCTGAGCAGTTCTTC; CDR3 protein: CASSVRQESLAEQFF
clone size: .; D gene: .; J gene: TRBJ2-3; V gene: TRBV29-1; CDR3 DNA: TGCGGGGGACGGTACACATTCACGCAGTATTTT; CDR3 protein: CGGRYTFTQYF
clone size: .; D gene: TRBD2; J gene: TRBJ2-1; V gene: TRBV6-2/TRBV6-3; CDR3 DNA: TGTGCCAACAGTTACAAAATACGCGGGAGTTTCCCCCCCGAGCAGTTCTTC; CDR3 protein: CANSYKIRGSFPPEQFF
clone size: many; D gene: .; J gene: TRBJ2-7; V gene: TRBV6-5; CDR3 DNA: TGTGCCAGCAGTACTTATACCGGACCCTACGAGCAGTACTTC; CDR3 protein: CASSTYTGPYEQYF
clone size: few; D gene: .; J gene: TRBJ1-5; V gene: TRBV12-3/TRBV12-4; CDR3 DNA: TGTGCCAGCAGTTTTACAGGGAATAAGCCCCAGCATTTT; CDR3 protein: CASSFTGNKPQHF
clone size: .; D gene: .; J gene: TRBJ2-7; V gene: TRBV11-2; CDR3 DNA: TGTGTCTGCAGCTTGGTCACAGGCAGATTCTACGAGCAGTACTTC; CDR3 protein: CVCSLVTGRFYEQYF
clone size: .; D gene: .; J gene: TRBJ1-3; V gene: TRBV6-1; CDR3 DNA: TGTGACAGCAGTGAGACCGCCGGCTCTGGAAACATCATATATTTT; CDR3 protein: CDSSETAGSGNIIYF
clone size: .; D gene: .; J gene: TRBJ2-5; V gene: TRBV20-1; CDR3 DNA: TGCAGTGCTAGAGGGCTAGAGGAAGAGGCCCAGTACTTC; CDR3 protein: CSARGLEEEAQYF
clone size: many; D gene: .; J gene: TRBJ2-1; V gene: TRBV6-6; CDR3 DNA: TGTGCCAGCAGTCCTGCCAGGAATGAGCAGTTCTTC; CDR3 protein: CASSPARNEQFF
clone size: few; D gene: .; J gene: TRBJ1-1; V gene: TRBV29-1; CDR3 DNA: TGCAGCGTTGGGTCTCGGTCAGGGACCACTGAAGCTTTCTTT; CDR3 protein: CSVGSRSGTTEAFF
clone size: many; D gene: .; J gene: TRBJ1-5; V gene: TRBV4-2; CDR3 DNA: TGTGCCAGCAGCCAAGAAGGGGGTAGCAATCAGCCCCAGCATTTT; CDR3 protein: CASSQEGGSNQPQHF
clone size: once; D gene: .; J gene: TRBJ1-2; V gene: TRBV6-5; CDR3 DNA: TGTGCCAGCAGTTGGGGCATAGGGGGTCCGGGGGGCTACACCTTC; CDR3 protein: CASSWGIGGPGGYTF
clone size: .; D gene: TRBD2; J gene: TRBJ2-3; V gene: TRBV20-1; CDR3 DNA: TGCAGAGCCCCTCTCGCGGGAGGCCCCCCTAGTACAGATACGCAGTATTTT; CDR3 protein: CRAPLAGGPPSTDTQYF
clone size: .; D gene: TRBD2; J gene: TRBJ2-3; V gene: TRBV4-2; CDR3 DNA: TGTGCCAGCGACCAAGGCCCTAGCGGGAGTGGGGATATGCAGTATTTT; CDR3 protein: CASDQGPSGSGDMQYF
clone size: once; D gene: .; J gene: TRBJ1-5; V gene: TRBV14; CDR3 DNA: TGTGCCAGCAGCCAAATCGGAAATCAGCCCCAGCATTTT; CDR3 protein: CASSQIGNQPQHF
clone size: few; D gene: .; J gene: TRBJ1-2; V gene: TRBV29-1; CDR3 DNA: TGCAGCGTTACAGGTGGTAACTATGGCTACACCTTC; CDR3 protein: CSVTGGNYGYTF
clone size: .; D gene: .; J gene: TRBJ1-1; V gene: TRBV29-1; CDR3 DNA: TGCAGCGGGGAACAGGGACTGAAGACTGAAGCTTTCTTT; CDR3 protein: CSGEQGLKTEAFF
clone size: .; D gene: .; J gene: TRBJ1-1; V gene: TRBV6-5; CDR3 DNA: TGTGCCAGCAGTCGGAGACAGAGAACTTTCTTT; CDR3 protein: CASSRRQRTFF
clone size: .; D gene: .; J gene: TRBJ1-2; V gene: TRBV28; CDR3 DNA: TGTGCCAGCAGTTCACGAGGAATCAAAAATGGCTACACCTTC; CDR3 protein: CASSSRGIKNGYTF
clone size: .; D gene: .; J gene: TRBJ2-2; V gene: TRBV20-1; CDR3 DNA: TGCAGTGCCCCAGGGGGGAGTAGCTCGAGCACCGGGGAGCTGTTTTTT; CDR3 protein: CSAPGGSSSSTGELFF
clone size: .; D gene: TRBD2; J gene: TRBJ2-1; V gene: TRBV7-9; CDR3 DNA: TGTGCCAGCAGCGCGATAGCGGGAGGGCCAGGGAATGAGCACTTCTTC; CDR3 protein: CASSAIAGGPGNEHFF
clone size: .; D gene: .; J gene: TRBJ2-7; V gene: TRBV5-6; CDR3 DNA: TGTGCCAGAAGCTTATCCGGGGAGTCCTGCGAGCAGTACTTC; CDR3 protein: CARSLSGESCEQYF
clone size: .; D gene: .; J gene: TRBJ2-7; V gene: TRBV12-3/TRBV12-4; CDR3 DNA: TGTTCCAGCAGTCCCGGGACCGGGGGGCTCGAGCAGTACTTC; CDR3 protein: CSSSPGTGGLEQYF
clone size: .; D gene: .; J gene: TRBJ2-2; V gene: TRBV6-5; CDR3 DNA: TGTGCCAGCAGTTACAGGCCGAACAACGGGGAGCTGTTTTTT; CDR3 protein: CASSYRPNNGELFF
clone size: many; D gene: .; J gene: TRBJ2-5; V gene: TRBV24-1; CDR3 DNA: TGTGCCACCAGTGATTGGGGGTCGCGCGCAGAGACCCAGTACTTC; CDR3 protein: CATSDWGSRAETQYF
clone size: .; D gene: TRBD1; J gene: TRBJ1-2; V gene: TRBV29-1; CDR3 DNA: TGCGGCGTTGGCAAGACAGGGAACGGCTACGCCTTC; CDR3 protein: CGVGKTGNGYAF
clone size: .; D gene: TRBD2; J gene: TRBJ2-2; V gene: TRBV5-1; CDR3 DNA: TGCGCCAGCAGCTTGACTAGCGGGAGAATTAACATCGGGAAGCTGTTTTTT; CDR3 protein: CASSLTSGRINIGKLFF
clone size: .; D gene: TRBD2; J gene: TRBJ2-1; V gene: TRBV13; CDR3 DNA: TGTGCCAACAGCTTGCGGACTAGCGTCTGGAATGAGCAGTTCTTC; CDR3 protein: CANSLRTSVWNEQFF
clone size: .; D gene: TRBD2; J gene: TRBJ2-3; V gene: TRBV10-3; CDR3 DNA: TGTGCCATCAGTGGGGAGGGTCCCATAGATACGCAGTATTTT; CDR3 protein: CAISGEGPIDTQYF